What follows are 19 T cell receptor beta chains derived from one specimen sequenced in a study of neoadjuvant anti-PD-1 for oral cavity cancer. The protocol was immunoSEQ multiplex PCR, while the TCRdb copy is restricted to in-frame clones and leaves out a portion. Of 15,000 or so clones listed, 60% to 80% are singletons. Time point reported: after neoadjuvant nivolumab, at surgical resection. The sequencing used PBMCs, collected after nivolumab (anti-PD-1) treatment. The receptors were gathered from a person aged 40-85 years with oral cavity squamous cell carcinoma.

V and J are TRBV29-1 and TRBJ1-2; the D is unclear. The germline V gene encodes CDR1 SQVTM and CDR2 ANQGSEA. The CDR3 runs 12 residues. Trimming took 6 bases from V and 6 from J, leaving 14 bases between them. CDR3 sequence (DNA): TGCAGCGTAACCGACCCCGGGGATGGCTACACCTTC. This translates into CSVTDPGDGYTF.

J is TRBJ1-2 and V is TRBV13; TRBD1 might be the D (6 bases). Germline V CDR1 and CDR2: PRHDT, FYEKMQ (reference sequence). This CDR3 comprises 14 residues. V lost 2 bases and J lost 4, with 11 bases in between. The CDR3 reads CASSLRTEFYGYTF. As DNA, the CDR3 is TGTGCCAGCAGCTTAAGGACAGAATTCTATGGCTACACCTTC.

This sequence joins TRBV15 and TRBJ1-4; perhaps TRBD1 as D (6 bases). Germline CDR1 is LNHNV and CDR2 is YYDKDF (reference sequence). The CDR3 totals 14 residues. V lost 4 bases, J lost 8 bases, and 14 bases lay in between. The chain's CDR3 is CATSTTGHGEKLFF. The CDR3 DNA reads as TGTGCCACCAGCACCACGGGACATGGGGAAAAACTGTTTTTT.

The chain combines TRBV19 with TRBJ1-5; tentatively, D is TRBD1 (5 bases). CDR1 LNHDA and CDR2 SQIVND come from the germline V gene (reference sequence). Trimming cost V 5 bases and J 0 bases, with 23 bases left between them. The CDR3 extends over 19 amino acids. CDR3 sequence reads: CASSHGDPIRGYSNQPQHF. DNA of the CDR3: TGTGCCAGTAGTCATGGAGACCCAATAAGGGGTTATAGCAATCAGCCCCAGCATTTT. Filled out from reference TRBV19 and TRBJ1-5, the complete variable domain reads DGGITQSPKYLFRKEGQNVTLSCEQNLNHDAMYWYRQDPGQGLRLIYYSQIVNDFQKGDIAEGYSVSREKKESFPLTVTSAQKNPTAFYLCASSHGDPIRGYSNQPQHFGDGTRLSIL.

The CDR3 region has the DNA TGTGCCAGCTCCTGGGGGTATCCTGAAGCTTTCTTT. Its protein is CASSWGYPEAFF. This chain connects TRBV5-8 to TRBJ1-1, with a tentative D call TRBD1 (5 bases). Trimming cost V 7 bases and J 6 bases, with 13 bases left between them. The length of the CDR3 is 12 residues. Germline assignment: CDR1 SGHTS and CDR2 YDEGEE.

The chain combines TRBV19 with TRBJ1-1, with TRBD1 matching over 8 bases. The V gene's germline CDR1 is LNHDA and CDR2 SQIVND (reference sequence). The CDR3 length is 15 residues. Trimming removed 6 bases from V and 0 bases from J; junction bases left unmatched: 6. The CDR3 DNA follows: TGTGCCAGTAGCACTTCAGGGGGCATGAACACTGAAGCTTTCTTT. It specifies CASSTSGGMNTEAFF.

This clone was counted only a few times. The CDR3 DNA is TGTGCCAGCAGCCATCCCGCTGACAGCCTGAGCACAGATACGCAGTATTTT. Its protein product is CASSHPADSLSTDTQYF. The rearrangement joins TRBV14 to TRBJ2-3; D may be TRBD1 (5 bases). Trimming removed 3 bases at V and 0 bases at J, with 16 bases between. The CDR3 spans 17 residues. Germline CDR1 reads SGHDN; CDR2 reads FVKESK.

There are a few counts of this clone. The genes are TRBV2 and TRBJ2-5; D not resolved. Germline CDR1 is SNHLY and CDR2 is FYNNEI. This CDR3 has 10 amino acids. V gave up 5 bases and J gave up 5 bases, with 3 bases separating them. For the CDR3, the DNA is TGTGCCAGCAGTCTGGAGACCCAGTACTTC. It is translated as CASSLETQYF. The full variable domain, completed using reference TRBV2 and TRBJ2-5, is EPEVTQTPSHQVTQMGQEVILRCVPISNHLYFYWYRQILGQKVEFLVSFYNNEISEKSEIFDDQFSVERPDGSNFTLKIRSTKLEDSAMYFCASSLETQYFGPGTRLLVL.

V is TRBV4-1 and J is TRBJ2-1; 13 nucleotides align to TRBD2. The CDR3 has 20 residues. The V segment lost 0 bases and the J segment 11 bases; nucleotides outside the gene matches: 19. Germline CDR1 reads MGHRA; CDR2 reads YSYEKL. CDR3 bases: TGCGCCAGCAGCCAAGATCCCCCAGGGGTCTCGACTAGCGGGAGGATTAAGCAGTTCTTC. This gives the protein CASSQDPPGVSTSGRIKQFF.

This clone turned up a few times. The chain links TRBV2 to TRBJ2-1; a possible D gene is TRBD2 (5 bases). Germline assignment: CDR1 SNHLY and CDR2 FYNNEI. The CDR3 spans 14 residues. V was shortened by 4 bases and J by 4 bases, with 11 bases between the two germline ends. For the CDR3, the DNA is TGTGCCAGCAGTGTGCGGGTGTCTTACAATGAGCAGTTCTTC. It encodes CASSVRVSYNEQFF. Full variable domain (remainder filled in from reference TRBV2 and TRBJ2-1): EPEVTQTPSHQVTQMGQEVILRCVPISNHLYFYWYRQILGQKVEFLVSFYNNEISEKSEIFDDQFSVERPDGSNFTLKIRSTKLEDSAMYFCASSVRVSYNEQFFGPGTRLTVL.

The CDR3: CASTTEVKRNSPLHF. CDR3 bases: TGTGCCAGCACCACAGAGGTAAAAAGGAATTCACCCCTCCACTTT. The V and J genes are TRBV5-8 and TRBJ1-6; D call uncertain. The CDR3 length is 15 residues. CDR1 is SGHTS, CDR2 YDEGEE, per germline. The V end was cut by 6 bases, the J end by 7 bases, with 17 bases between.

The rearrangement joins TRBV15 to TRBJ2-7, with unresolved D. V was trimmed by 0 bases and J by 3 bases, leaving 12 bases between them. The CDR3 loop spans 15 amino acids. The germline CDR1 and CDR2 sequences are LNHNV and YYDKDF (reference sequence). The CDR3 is CATSRDHRGSYEQYF. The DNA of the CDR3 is TGTGCCACCAGCAGAGATCACCGTGGTAGCTACGAGCAGTACTTC.

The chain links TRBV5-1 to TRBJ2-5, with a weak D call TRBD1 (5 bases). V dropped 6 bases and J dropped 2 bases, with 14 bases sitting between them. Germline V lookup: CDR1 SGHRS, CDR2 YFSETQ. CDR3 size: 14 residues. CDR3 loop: CASMVAGPQETQYF. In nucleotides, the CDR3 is TGCGCCAGCATGGTTGCAGGGCCTCAAGAGACCCAGTACTTC.

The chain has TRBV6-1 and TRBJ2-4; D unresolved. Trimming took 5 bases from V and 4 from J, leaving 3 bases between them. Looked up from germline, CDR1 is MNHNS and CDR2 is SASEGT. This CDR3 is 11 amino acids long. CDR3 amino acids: CASSRKNIQYF. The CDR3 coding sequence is TGTGCCAGCAGTAGGAAAAACATTCAGTACTTC.

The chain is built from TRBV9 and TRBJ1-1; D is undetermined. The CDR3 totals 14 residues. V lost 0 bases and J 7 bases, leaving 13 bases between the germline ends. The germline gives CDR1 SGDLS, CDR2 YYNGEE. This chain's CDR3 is CASSVAGRPSEAFF. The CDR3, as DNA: TGTGCCAGCAGCGTAGCAGGACGTCCGAGTGAAGCTTTCTTT.

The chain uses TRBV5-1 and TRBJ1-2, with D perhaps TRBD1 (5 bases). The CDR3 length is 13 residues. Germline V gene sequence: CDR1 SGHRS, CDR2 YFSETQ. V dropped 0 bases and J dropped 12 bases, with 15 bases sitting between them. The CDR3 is CASSLGGTQGHTF. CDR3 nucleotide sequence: TGCGCCAGCAGCTTGGGCGGCACCCAGGGCCACACCTTC.

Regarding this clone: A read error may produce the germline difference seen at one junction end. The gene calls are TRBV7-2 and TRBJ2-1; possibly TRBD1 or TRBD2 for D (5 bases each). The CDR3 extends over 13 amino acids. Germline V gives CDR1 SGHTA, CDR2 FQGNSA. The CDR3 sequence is CASTLLGVGEQFF. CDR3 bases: TGTGCCAGCACCTTACTGGGGGTTGGAGAGCAGTTCTTC.

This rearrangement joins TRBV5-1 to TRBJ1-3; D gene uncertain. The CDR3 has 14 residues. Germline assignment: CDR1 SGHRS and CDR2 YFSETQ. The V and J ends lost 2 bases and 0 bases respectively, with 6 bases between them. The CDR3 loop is CASSFQSSGNTIYF. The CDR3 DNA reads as TGCGCCAGCAGCTTCCAGAGCTCTGGAAACACCATATATTTT.

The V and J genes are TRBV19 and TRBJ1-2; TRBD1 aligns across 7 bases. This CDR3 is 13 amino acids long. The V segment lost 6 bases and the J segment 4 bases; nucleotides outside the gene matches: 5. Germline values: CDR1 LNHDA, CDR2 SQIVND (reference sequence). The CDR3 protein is CASRSDRVYGYTF. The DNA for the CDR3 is TGTGCCAGTAGATCCGACAGGGTCTATGGCTACACCTTC.